These 8 T cell receptor beta chains share one sample of origin, sequenced in a study of blood T cells in healthy people across ages. Through a sample-barcoded 5' primer and a J-beta primer mix, a second PCR was run for roughly 6 to 12 cycles. TCRdb reprocessed the 5' RACE reads via MiXCR and lists one record per CDR3 protein. This sample has approximately 830,000 distinct CDR3 sequences; under 80% occur once, and the top ten carry approximately 30%. The sample taken for sequencing was blood. The receptors shown here come from a man aged 30 to 39 in good health.

Turning to this clonotype: Mismatch with germline at one junction end may stem from a read error. This sequence joins TRBV14 and TRBJ2-6; perhaps TRBD1 as D (5 bases). This CDR3 region has 17 residues. Germline values: CDR1 SGHDN, CDR2 FVKESK. This CDR3 reads CASSQALIASGANALTF. The DNA for the CDR3 is TGTGCCAGCAGCCAAGCTTTAATAGCCTCTGGGGCCAACGCCCTGACTTTC.

The chain combines TRBV12-3 or TRBV12-4 with TRBJ2-5, with D possibly being TRBD2 (7 bases). The CDR3 has 15 amino acids. V was shortened by 7 bases and J by 4 bases, with 19 bases between the two germline ends. In DNA form, the CDR3 reads TGTGCCAGCAATCTAAGGGGGGGGGCACGAGAGACCCAGTACTTC. It specifies CASNLRGGARETQYF.

This clonotype was counted a few times. The rearrangement joins TRBV27 to TRBJ2-4, with 15 bases fitting TRBD2. The DNA end lines up better with TRBJ2-7; the J call may be wrong. The CDR3 consists of 17 residues. Germline loops: CDR1 MNHEY, CDR2 SMNVEV (reference sequence). This chain's CDR3 is CASSYGLAGGEFHEQYF. The CDR3 nucleotides are TGTGCCAGCAGTTATGGACTAGCGGGGGGGGAATTCCACGAGCAGTACTTC.

The table lists this clonotype with a few counts. The rearrangement links TRBV27 to TRBJ2-6; 10 nucleotides line up with TRBD1. The germline V gene has CDR1 MNHEY and CDR2 SMNVEV (reference sequence). The CDR3 spans 14 residues. J was trimmed by 3 bases and V by 9 bases; bases with no gene match: 2. The CDR3 reads CARGQGNGANVLTF. The CDR3 region has the DNA TGTGCCAGGGGACAGGGGAATGGGGCCAACGTCCTGACTTTC.

This clonotype came up a few times. The chain employs TRBV2 and TRBJ1-6; a weak D match, TRBD1 (5 bases). Germline CDR1 and CDR2: SNHLY and FYNNEI. V was cut by 8 bases and J by 7 bases, with 21 bases left in between. The CDR3 is 16 amino acids. In DNA form, the CDR3 reads TGTGCCAGCCGCCCCTCAGGGTATCCTATCAATTCACCCCTCCACTTT. It encodes CASRPSGYPINSPLHF.

This rearrangement joins TRBV5-1 to TRBJ2-1, with D perhaps matching TRBD1 (5 bases). Germline CDR1 reads SGHRS; CDR2 reads YFSETQ. Trimming cost V 4 bases and J 0 bases, with 14 bases left between them. CDR3 length equals 16 residues. The CDR3 DNA reads TGCGCCAGCAGCCTTGACAGCCAAATCTCCTACAATGAGCAGTTCTTC. Translation gives CASSLDSQISYNEQFF.

The genes are TRBV4-2 and TRBJ2-3; D not certain. Germline CDR1 LGHNA, CDR2 YNFKEQ. Trimming stripped 4 bases from V and 2 bases from J, with 13 bases between. The CDR3 extends over 15 amino acids. The CDR3 DNA sequence: TGTGCCAGCAGCCGGCAACACGCATCCACAGATACGCAGTATTTT. Encoded protein: CASSRQHASTDTQYF.

This clonotype occurred a few times. This chain joins TRBV10-3 and TRBJ2-4, with 7 bases aligning to TRBD2. The CDR3 contains 14 residues. The germline CDR1 and CDR2 sequences are ENHRY and SYGVKD. V dropped 10 bases and J dropped 13; count of bases not matched to a gene: 19. The CDR3 is CATREGREYGEQYF. DNA of the CDR3: TGTGCCACCAGGGAGGGTAGGGAGTACGGTGAGCAGTACTTC.